A selection of T cell receptor beta chains follows, all from one sample in a study of T cell repertoires in cytomegalovirus infection. TCRdb reanalysed the reads using MiXCR and keeps one entry per CDR3 protein. This repertoire shows 150,000 to 200,000 distinct CDR3 sequences, approximately 28% found once; its top ten account for around 29%. Sequenced input: PBMCs. The origin of the receptors is a human donor in good health (CMV status not recorded). Some clones in this sample may be carry-over from other donors' samples. CDR3s include the opening cysteine and the closing phenylalanine or tryptophan. Fields, in order: J gene, V gene, D gene, clone size, CDR3 protein, CDR3 DNA. A D gene is named only where the DNA matches it firmly. Some rows mark clone size as missing; the rest say once, few, many or name a class of expanded clone.

TRBJ1-1	TRBV19	TRBD1	-	CASRPDRFPNTEAFF	TGTGCCAGTAGGCCGGACAGGTTCCCGAACACTGAAGCTTTCTTT
TRBJ2-1	TRBV7-2	-	-	CASRPLRGVYNEQFF	TGTGCCAGCAGACCCTTAAGGGGGGTGTACAATGAGCAGTTCTTC
TRBJ1-1	TRBV6-5	-	few	CASSYSSPGVDTEAFF	TGTGCCAGCAGTTACTCGAGTCCAGGGGTGGACACTGAAGCTTTCTTT
TRBJ1-2	TRBV29-1	TRBD1	-	CSVVDRVHGGYTF	TGCAGCGTTGTAGACAGGGTGCACGGTGGCTACACCTTC
TRBJ2-1	TRBV5-6	-	-	CASSLGDRNNEQFF	TGTGCCAGCAGCTTGGGCGACAGGAACAATGAGCAGTTCTTC
TRBJ1-2	TRBV15	-	-	CATSGENLWGGYTF	TGTGCCACCAGCGGGGAGAACCTCTGGGGTGGCTACACCTTC
TRBJ2-7	TRBV20-1	TRBD2	-	CSASRSGGDYEQYF	TGCAGTGCTAGCAGAAGCGGGGGGGACTACGAGCAGTACTTC
TRBJ1-1	TRBV20-1	-	-	CSASYKPNTEAFF	TGCAGTGCTAGTTACAAACCAAACACTGAAGCTTTCTTT
TRBJ1-2	TRBV10-3	TRBD1	-	CAINRGTANYGYTF	TGTGCCATCAATCGAGGGACAGCTAACTATGGCTACACCTTC
TRBJ1-1	TRBV29-1	TRBD1	-	CSVAQDRAPSTEAFF	TGCAGCGTTGCCCAAGACAGGGCCCCGAGCACTGAAGCTTTCTTT
TRBJ2-3	TRBV7-6	TRBD2	-	CASSPVAGGTDTQYF	TGTGCCAGCAGCCCCGTAGCGGGGGGCACAGATACGCAGTATTTT
TRBJ2-1	TRBV7-3	-	many	CASSLGGRGNEQFF	TGTGCCAGCAGCTTAGGGGGACGGGGGAATGAGCAGTTCTTC
TRBJ2-7	TRBV7-9	-	-	CASSLGWDTDEQYF	TGTGCCAGCAGCTTAGGTTGGGACACAGACGAGCAGTACTTC
TRBJ2-7	TRBV15	TRBD1	few	CATSRDLETGPYEQYF	TGTGCCACCAGCAGAGATTTAGAGACAGGGCCTTACGAGCAGTACTTC
TRBJ1-1	TRBV20-1	TRBD1	-	CSATRTGVRTEAFF	TGCAGTGCTACCCGGACAGGGGTTCGCACTGAAGCTTTCTTT
TRBJ2-3	TRBV7-2	-	few	CASSPVTDTQYF	TGTGCCAGCAGCCCAGTCACAGATACGCAGTATTTT
TRBJ2-3	TRBV7-2	-	many	CASSLAATTGSQYF	TGTGCCAGCAGCTTAGCAGCGACGACAGGCTCGCAGTATTTT
TRBJ1-1	TRBV7-2	-	few	CASSPPDTGNTEAFF	TGTGCCAGCAGCCCCCCGGACACGGGTAACACTGAAGCTTTCTTT
TRBJ1-5	TRBV7-9	TRBD1	-	CASSLNRDRGSDQPQHF	TGTGCCAGCAGCCTTAACCGCGACAGGGGCTCCGATCAGCCCCAGCATTTT
TRBJ1-1	TRBV7-2	-	many	CASSLSGENTEAFF	TGTGCCAGCAGCTTGAGCGGGGAGAACACTGAAGCTTTCTTT
TRBJ1-1	TRBV29-1	-	-	CSGHGGSTEAFF	TGCAGCGGCCACGGAGGGAGCACTGAAGCTTTCTTT
TRBJ1-1	TRBV29-1	-	-	CSVGVSGGVNTEAFF	TGCAGCGTTGGGGTCAGCGGAGGGGTAAACACTGAAGCTTTCTTT
TRBJ1-2	TRBV29-1	TRBD1	-	CSVEQGASYGYTF	TGCAGCGTTGAACAGGGGGCGAGCTATGGCTACACCTTC
TRBJ2-3	TRBV14	-	few	CASSLTGDTQYF	TGTGCCAGCAGCCTTACAGGGGATACGCAGTATTTT
TRBJ2-7	TRBV11-2	TRBD2	-	CASSPRGGWREQYF	TGTGCCAGCAGCCCTCGCGGGGGGTGGCGCGAGCAGTACTTC
TRBJ1-4	TRBV7-8	-	few	CASVSGTNEKLFF	TGTGCCAGTGTTAGCGGAACTAATGAAAAACTGTTTTTT
TRBJ2-1	TRBV7-2	TRBD2	many	CASSEPRGGYNEQFF	TGTGCCAGCAGCGAACCGCGGGGGGGATACAATGAGCAGTTCTTC
TRBJ1-5	TRBV2	-	few	CASSPPWTTRLSNQPQHF	TGTGCCAGCAGTCCCCCTTGGACAACCCGTCTTAGCAATCAGCCCCAGCATTTT
TRBJ1-1	TRBV15	-	-	CATSREPLNTEAFF	TGTGCCACCAGCAGAGAGCCGCTGAACACTGAAGCTTTCTTT